In its sample, the clone carrying this T cell receptor beta chain was seen a few times. The antigen remains unidentified. Alongside a J-beta primer mix, a sample-barcoded 5' primer served in a second PCR lasting roughly 6 to 12 cycles. Sequencing recovered at least 2.5 million CDR3-containing paired-end reads from each sample. TCRdb redid the calling of the 5' RACE reads with MiXCR, one entry per CDR3 protein. The sample consists of 250,000 to 300,000 distinct CDR3 sequences, roughly 29% of them appearing once. Per individual sample, total RNA of at least 6 micrograms was extracted. This specimen belongs to a study of blood T cells in healthy people across ages. Study results and caveats: Diversity figures derived from one million T cells were judged to underestimate the true value.

The V gene end was trimmed by 5 bases and the J gene end by 5 bases; junction bases not matched to a gene: 4. In germline, CDR1 is SNHLY, CDR2 FYNNEI. The CDR3 loop spans 13 amino acids. The sequence was collected from a woman aged 65 to 85 in good health. Sequenced sample: blood. V and J are TRBV2 and TRBJ2-5; 8 nucleotides match TRBD1. The chain's CDR3 is CASSSDRDETQYF. In nucleotides, the CDR3 is TGTGCCAGCAGTTCGGACAGGGATGAGACCCAGTACTTC. The full variable domain, its missing parts supplied by reference TRBV2 and TRBJ2-5, is EPEVTQTPSHQVTQMGQEVILRCVPISNHLYFYWYRQILGQKVEFLVSFYNNEISEKSEIFDDQFSVERPDGSNFTLKIRSTKLEDSAMYFCASSSDRDETQYFGPGTRLLVL.